What follows describes a single T cell receptor beta chain. The antigen is undetermined. The data derive from a study of human versus mouse CDR3 diversity and MHC coevolution. Clones were sequenced by immunoSEQ multiplex PCR, and TCRdb holds only the in-frame ones, with some missing. The top ten hold 1.3% to 1.5% of the sample, which has 75,000 to 90,000 clones, about 94% seen once. General study findings and limits: Human T cells were selected on over 5 MHC II alleles. By iCHAO1, human TCR beta clonotypes numbered about 1.5 million, the most.

V shed 2 bases and J shed 3 bases, with 7 bases lying between them. The CDR3 has 14 amino acids. Looked up from germline, CDR1 is KGHSH and CDR2 is LQKENI. Sequenced sample: naive CD4+ T cells from blood. The sample's subset: CD45RO-negative CD62L-positive naive CD4 T cells. This TCR was recovered from a person aged 25 to 69 in good health. This chain joins TRBV18 and TRBJ2-2; D uncertain. The CDR3: CASSPSQDTGELFF. CDR3 bases: TGTGCCAGCTCACCAAGCCAGGACACCGGGGAGCTGTTTTTT.